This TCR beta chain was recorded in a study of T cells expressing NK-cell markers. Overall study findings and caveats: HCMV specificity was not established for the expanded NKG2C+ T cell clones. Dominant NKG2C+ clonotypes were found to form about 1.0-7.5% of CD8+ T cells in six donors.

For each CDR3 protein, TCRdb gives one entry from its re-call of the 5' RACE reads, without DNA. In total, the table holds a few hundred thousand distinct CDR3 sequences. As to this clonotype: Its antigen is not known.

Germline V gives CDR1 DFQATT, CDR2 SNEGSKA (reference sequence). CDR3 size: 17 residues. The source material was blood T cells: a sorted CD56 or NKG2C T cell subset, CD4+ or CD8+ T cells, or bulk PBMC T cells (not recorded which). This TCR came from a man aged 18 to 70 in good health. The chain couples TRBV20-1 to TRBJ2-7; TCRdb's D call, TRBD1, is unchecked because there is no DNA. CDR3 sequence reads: CSARAGLLRQGPYEQYF.